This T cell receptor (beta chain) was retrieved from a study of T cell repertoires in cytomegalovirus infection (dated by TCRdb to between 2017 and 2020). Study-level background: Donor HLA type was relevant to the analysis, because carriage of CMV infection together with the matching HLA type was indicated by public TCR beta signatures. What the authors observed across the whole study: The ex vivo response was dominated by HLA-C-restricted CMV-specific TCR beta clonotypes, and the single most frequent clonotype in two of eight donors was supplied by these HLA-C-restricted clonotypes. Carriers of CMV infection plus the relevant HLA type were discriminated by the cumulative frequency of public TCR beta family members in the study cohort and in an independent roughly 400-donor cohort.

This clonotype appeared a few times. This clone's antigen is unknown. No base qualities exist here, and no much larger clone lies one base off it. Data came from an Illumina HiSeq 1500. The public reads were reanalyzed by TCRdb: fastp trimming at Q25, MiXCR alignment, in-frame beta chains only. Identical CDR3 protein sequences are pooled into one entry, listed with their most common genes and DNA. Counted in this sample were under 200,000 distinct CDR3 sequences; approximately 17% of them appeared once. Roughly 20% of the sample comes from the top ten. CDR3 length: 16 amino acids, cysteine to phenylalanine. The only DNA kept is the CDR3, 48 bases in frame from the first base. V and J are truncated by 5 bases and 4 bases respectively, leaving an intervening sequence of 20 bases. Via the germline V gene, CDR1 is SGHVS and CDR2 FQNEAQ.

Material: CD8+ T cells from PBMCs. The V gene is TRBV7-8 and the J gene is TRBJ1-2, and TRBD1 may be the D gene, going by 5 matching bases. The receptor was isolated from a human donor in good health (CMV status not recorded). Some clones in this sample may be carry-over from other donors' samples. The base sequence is TGTGCCAGCAGCCCCCACCGGGACCGAACTTCCTATGGCTACACCTTC. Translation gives CASSPHRDRTSYGYTF. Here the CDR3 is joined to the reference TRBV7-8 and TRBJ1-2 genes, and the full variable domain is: GAGVSQSPRYKVAKRGQDVALRCDPISGHVSLFWYQQALGQGPEFLTYFQNEAQLDKSGLPSDRFFAERPEGSVSTLKIQRTQQEDSAVYLCASSPHRDRTSYGYTFGSGTRLTVV.